This is a list of T cell receptor beta chains from one sample in a study of cytomegalovirus exposure and HLA in healthy donors. Profiled with immunoSEQ multiplex PCR; TCRdb holds only in-frame clones, not every one. The sample has around 130,000 clones; 65% to 85% are singletons. Material for sequencing was PBMCs. These receptors were taken from a woman aged 18-29 years in good health and CMV-seronegative. CDR3s include the opening cysteine and the closing phenylalanine or tryptophan. The D gene is left open where the match is weak. Only some rows state a clone size, as once, few, many or a class for expanded clones.

j_call,v_call,d_call,cdr3_length,clone_size,cdr3_aa,cdr3_nt
TRBJ2-6,TRBV30,TRBD2,19,-,CAWSGGLAGGVQGANVLTF,TGTGCCTGGAGTGGCGGACTAGCGGGAGGAGTGCAGGGGGCCAACGTCCTGACTTTC
TRBJ2-1,TRBV5-4,TRBD2,15,-,CASSWGLAGPNEQFF,TGTGCCAGCAGCTGGGGACTAGCGGGGCCCAATGAGCAGTTCTTC
TRBJ1-1,TRBV7-9,TRBD1,13,-,CASSEDRVFEAFF,TGTGCCAGCAGCGAAGACAGGGTTTTTGAAGCTTTCTTT
TRBJ1-2,TRBV6-6,-,12,-,CASSPGNYGYTF,TGTGCCAGCAGTCCGGGAAACTATGGCTACACCTTC
TRBJ2-1,TRBV4-1,-,15,-,CASSQEDISYNEQFF,TGCGCCAGCAGCCAAGAGGACATTTCCTACAATGAGCAGTTCTTC
TRBJ2-7,TRBV9,TRBD2,15,-,CASSLREGLSYEQYF,TGTGCCAGCAGCCTACGGGAGGGCCTGTCCTACGAGCAGTACTTC
TRBJ2-7,TRBV6-5,TRBD1,13,-,CASSQGESGEQYF,TGTGCCAGCAGTCAGGGGGAGTCGGGCGAGCAGTACTTC
TRBJ1-2,TRBV5-4,TRBD1,15,-,CASSWPGQGAHGYTF,TGTGCCAGCAGCTGGCCGGGACAGGGGGCACATGGCTACACCTTC
TRBJ2-1,TRBV11-1,-,18,-,CASSRRGRSPKSYNEQFF,TGTGCCAGCAGCCGAAGGGGCCGTAGCCCTAAGTCCTACAATGAGCAGTTCTTC
TRBJ2-5,TRBV5-6,-,13,few,CASSPRVSETQYF,TGTGCCAGCAGCCCCAGGGTTTCAGAGACCCAGTACTTC
TRBJ2-1,TRBV27,TRBD2,15,-,CASRAGLAGYNEQFF,TGTGCCAGCAGGGCCGGACTAGCGGGATACAATGAGCAGTTCTTC
TRBJ1-1,TRBV2,-,13,-,CASSGTPNTEAFF,TGTGCCAGCAGTGGAACACCGAACACTGAAGCTTTCTTT
TRBJ1-2,TRBV4-2,TRBD1,14,-,CASSQFGQAGGYTF,TGTGCCAGCAGCCAATTTGGACAGGCGGGCGGCTACACCTTC
TRBJ2-1,TRBV14,TRBD2,13,few,CASSDREAYEQFF,TGTGCCAGCAGCGACCGGGAGGCCTATGAGCAGTTCTTC
TRBJ1-1,TRBV6-5,-,15,-,CASYRPGKTSAEAFF,TGTGCCAGCTACCGGCCGGGGAAGACATCCGCTGAAGCTTTCTTT
TRBJ1-4,TRBV7-9,TRBD1,14,-,CASSTGTGEEKLFF,TGTGCCAGCAGCACCGGGACAGGGGAAGAAAAACTGTTTTTT
TRBJ2-5,TRBV30,-,15,-,CAWTSGRVPQETQYF,TGTGCCTGGACGTCGGGAAGGGTCCCTCAAGAGACCCAGTACTTC
TRBJ2-2,TRBV19,TRBD1,16,-,CASSPTPGQGTRELFF,TGTGCCAGTAGCCCCACCCCGGGACAGGGCACCCGGGAGCTGTTTTTT
TRBJ2-3,TRBV11-2,TRBD2,14,-,CASSLDPSGYTQYF,TGTGCCAGCAGCTTAGACCCTAGCGGATATACGCAGTATTTT
TRBJ1-3,TRBV30,-,13,-,CARLGVSGNTIYF,TGTGCCCGGTTAGGGGTCTCTGGAAACACCATATATTTT
TRBJ2-6,TRBV29-1,-,13,few,CGGKLSGANVLTF,TGCGGGGGGAAACTCTCTGGGGCCAACGTCCTGACTTTC
TRBJ2-7,TRBV30,-,15,-,CAWKYRSSADHEQCF,TGTGCCTGGAAATATAGGTCTAGCGCGGACCACGAGCAGTGCTTC
TRBJ2-7,TRBV29-1,TRBD2,12,-,CSAAPSGSGEYF,TGCAGCGCCGCCCCAAGCGGGAGTGGGGAGTACTTC
TRBJ1-3,TRBV6-5,-,13,-,CASSRLPGNTIYF,TGTGCCAGCAGCCGTCTCCCTGGAAACACCATATATTTT
TRBJ1-1,TRBV12-5,TRBD1,15,-,CASGLVPGQGAEAFF,TGTGCTAGTGGTTTGGTTCCGGGACAGGGTGCTGAAGCTTTCTTT
TRBJ2-7,TRBV10-2,-,15,-,CASSQTGTGPSEQYF,TGCGCCAGCAGTCAAACCGGGACTGGGCCTTCCGAGCAGTACTTC
TRBJ1-5,TRBV19,-,16,-,CASSYLGGHTNQPQHF,TGTGCCAGTAGTTATCTTGGGGGACACACAAATCAGCCCCAGCATTTT
TRBJ2-3,TRBV11-3,TRBD2,19,-,CASSLVGLAGVEVEDTQYF,TGTGCCAGCAGCTTAGTCGGCCTAGCGGGAGTCGAAGTCGAAGATACGCAGTATTTT
TRBJ2-4,TRBV27,-,14,-,CASSLQGTKNIQYF,TGTGCCAGCAGTTTACAGGGTACCAAAAACATTCAGTACTTC
TRBJ1-6,TRBV30,-,13,-,CAWSPSRESPLHF,TGTGCCTGGAGCCCCAGTAGGGAGTCACCCCTCCACTTT
TRBJ1-2,TRBV5-1,TRBD1,16,-,CASSRIDGTVTYGYTF,TGCGCCAGCAGCAGGATAGACGGGACAGTCACCTATGGCTACACCTTC
TRBJ1-1,TRBV5-1,-,15,few,CASSLDGRAATEAFF,TGCGCCAGCAGCCTGGACGGCAGGGCGGCCACTGAAGCTTTCTTT
TRBJ2-1,TRBV7-6,-,17,-,CASSLVGDLFRGNEQFF,TGTGCCAGCAGCTTAGTAGGCGATCTCTTCAGGGGCAATGAGCAGTTCTTC
TRBJ2-6,TRBV27,TRBD2,16,-,CASSLGLAGGANVLTF,TGTGCCAGCAGTCTAGGACTAGCTGGAGGGGCCAACGTCCTGACTTTC
TRBJ1-4,TRBV2,TRBD1,14,-,CATQVGQGYEKLFF,TGTGCCACCCAAGTGGGACAGGGCTATGAAAAACTGTTTTTT
TRBJ2-7,TRBV27,-,13,-,CASSLDSSYEQYF,TGTGCCAGCAGTTTAGACAGCTCCTACGAGCAGTACTTC
TRBJ1-1,TRBV6-1,-,13,-,CASSERRGRGAFF,TGTGCCAGCAGTGAAAGGCGGGGGCGCGGGGCTTTCTTT
TRBJ1-1,TRBV7-8,-,14,-,CASSFGVRGTEAFF,TGTGCCAGCAGCTTCGGTGTTAGGGGCACTGAAGCTTTCTTT
TRBJ2-3,TRBV11-2,-,12,-,CASSLDLDTQYF,TGTGCCAGCAGCTTAGACTTGGATACGCAGTATTTT
TRBJ2-5,TRBV15,-,15,-,CATSRGLRGQETQYF,TGTGCCACCAGCAGAGGCCTCAGGGGACAAGAGACCCAGTACTTC
TRBJ1-1,TRBV18,-,13,-,CASSQALNTEAFF,TGTGCCAGCTCACAAGCCCTGAACACTGAAGCTTTCTTT
TRBJ2-2,TRBV6-1,-,13,-,CASSPRETGELFF,TGTGCCAGCAGTCCTCGGGAGACCGGGGAGCTGTTTTTT
TRBJ1-1,TRBV15,-,13,-,CATGGGQGTEAFF,TGTGCCACCGGCGGGGGGCAAGGGACTGAAGCTTTCTTT
TRBJ2-1,TRBV5-5,-,12,few,CASSLAMNEQFF,TGTGCCAGCAGCTTGGCCATGAATGAGCAGTTCTTC
TRBJ2-1,TRBV5-1,TRBD2,16,-,CASRPGVAGSYNEQFF,TGCGCCAGCAGACCCGGAGTAGCGGGAAGCTACAATGAGCAGTTCTTC
TRBJ2-5,TRBV13,TRBD2,18,-,CASSFKTSGRREKETQYF,TGTGCCAGCAGCTTTAAAACTAGCGGGAGGAGAGAAAAAGAGACCCAGTACTTC
TRBJ2-5,TRBV18,-,14,-,CASSRARGQETQYF,TGTGCCAGCTCACGGGCGAGAGGGCAGGAGACCCAGTACTTC
TRBJ1-2,TRBV6-1,-,14,-,CASSEEMQGYGYTF,TGTGCCAGCAGTGAAGAGATGCAGGGATATGGCTACACCTTC
TRBJ2-5,TRBV7-6,TRBD2,15,few,CASSLEAGAPETQYF,TGTGCCAGCAGCTTAGAGGCGGGAGCCCCGGAGACCCAGTACTTC
TRBJ1-1,TRBV30,-,13,-,CALGRGLNTEAFF,TGTGCCCTCGGGAGGGGATTGAACACTGAAGCTTTCTTT
TRBJ2-7,TRBV2,TRBD2,14,-,CASRLREASYEQYF,TGTGCCAGCAGATTGCGGGAGGCCTCCTACGAGCAGTACTTC
TRBJ1-2,TRBV6-4,TRBD1,16,-,CASSVTIAGTGTGYTF,TGTGCCAGCAGTGTCACGATAGCCGGGACAGGGACTGGCTACACCTTC
TRBJ1-3,TRBV5-4,-,16,-,CASSLGSSGVVNTIYF,TGTGCCAGCAGCTTGGGTTCGTCGGGGGTAGTTAACACCATATATTTT
TRBJ1-5,TRBV28,-,13,few,CASLATAGQPQHF,TGTGCCAGTCTTGCGACAGCGGGTCAGCCCCAGCATTTT
TRBJ1-1,TRBV7-9,-,13,-,CASSRGDNTEAFF,TGTGCCAGCAGCCGCGGTGACAACACTGAAGCTTTCTTT
TRBJ2-7,TRBV6-5,-,13,-,CASSPIAEREQYF,TGTGCCAGCAGTCCGATAGCGGAGCGGGAGCAGTACTTC
TRBJ1-5,TRBV6-1,-,14,few,CASSGQGSDQPQHF,TGTGCCAGCAGTGGGCAGGGGAGCGATCAGCCCCAGCATTTT
TRBJ1-2,TRBV4-1,TRBD1,13,-,CASSTDRDYGYTF,TGCGCCAGCAGTACTGACAGGGACTATGGCTACACCTTC
TRBJ1-5,TRBV30,-,14,-,CAWSVGQGDQPQHF,TGTGCCTGGAGTGTTGGGCAGGGTGATCAGCCCCAGCATTTT
TRBJ2-4,TRBV5-6,-,13,-,CASSLHSKNIQYF,TGTGCCAGCAGCTTACATTCCAAAAACATTCAGTACTTC